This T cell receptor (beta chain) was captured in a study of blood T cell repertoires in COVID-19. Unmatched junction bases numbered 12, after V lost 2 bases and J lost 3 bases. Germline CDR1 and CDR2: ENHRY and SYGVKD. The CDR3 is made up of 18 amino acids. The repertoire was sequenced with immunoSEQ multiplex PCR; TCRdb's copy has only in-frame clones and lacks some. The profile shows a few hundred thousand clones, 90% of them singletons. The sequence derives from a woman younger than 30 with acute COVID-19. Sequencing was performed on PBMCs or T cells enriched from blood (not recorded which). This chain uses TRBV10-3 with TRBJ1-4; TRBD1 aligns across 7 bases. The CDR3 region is CAISETGQVFASNEKLFF. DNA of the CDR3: TGTGCCATCAGTGAGACCGGACAGGTGTTTGCCTCTAATGAAAAACTGTTTTTT.